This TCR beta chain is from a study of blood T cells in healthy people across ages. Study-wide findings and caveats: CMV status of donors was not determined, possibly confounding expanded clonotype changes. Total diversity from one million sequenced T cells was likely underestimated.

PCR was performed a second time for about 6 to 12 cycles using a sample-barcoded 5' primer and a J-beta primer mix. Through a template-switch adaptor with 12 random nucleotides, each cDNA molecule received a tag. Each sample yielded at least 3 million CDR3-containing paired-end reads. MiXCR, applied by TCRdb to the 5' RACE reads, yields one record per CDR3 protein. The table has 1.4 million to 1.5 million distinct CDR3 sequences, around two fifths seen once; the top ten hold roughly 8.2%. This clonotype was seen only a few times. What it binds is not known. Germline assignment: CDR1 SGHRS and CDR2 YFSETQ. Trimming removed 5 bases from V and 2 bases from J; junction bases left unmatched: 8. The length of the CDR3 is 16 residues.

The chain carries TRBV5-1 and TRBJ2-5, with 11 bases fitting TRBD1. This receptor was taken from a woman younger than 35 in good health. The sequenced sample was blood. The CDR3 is CASSGTGGSLQETQYF. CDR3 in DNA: TGCGCCAGCAGTGGGACAGGGGGTTCACTACAAGAGACCCAGTACTTC.